The 25 T cell receptor beta chains reported below all come from one sample, sequenced in a study of T cells in Graves' hyperthyroidism and ophthalmopathy. TCR beta CDR3 regions were amplified from RNA transcripts. The HTBI primer set drove a first-round RT-PCR of the TCR CDR3. TCRdb analysed the multiplex PCR reads with MiXCR anew, one entry per CDR3 protein. The data show 370,000 or so distinct CDR3 sequences, roughly 25% seen once. Material for sequencing was blood. The receptors originated from a man in his forties or fifties with Graves' hyperthyroidism.

The J gene is TRBJ2-7, the V gene TRBV6-2 or TRBV6-3; possibly TRBD1 for D (5 bases). V was trimmed by 4 bases and J by 2 bases, leaving 15 bases between them. The CDR3 is 15 residues long. CDR1 is MNHEY, CDR2 SVGEGT, per germline. CDR3 in DNA: TGTGCCAGCAGTTCCGCGACAGTAGTTCCCTACGAGCAGTACTTC. Amino acid sequence: CASSSATVVPYEQYF.

The sample holds many counts of this clonotype. This chain uses TRBV12-3 or TRBV12-4 with TRBJ2-1; perhaps D is TRBD1 or TRBD2 (6 bases each). This CDR3 is 13 amino acids long. The V gene lost 10 bases and the J gene lost 6 bases, with 16 bases spanning the gap. The CDR3 nucleotides read TGTGCCACCCACTCGTCGGGGGCCAATGAGCAGTTCTTC. Amino acids: CATHSSGANEQFF.

J is TRBJ2-5 and V is TRBV5-4; a possible D gene is TRBD2 (7 bases). V gave up 3 bases and J gave up 2 bases, with 17 bases separating them. The germline gives CDR1 SGHNT, CDR2 YYREEE (reference sequence). The CDR3 extends over 16 amino acids. CDR3: CASSWGGGLDQETQYF. The CDR3 DNA follows: TGTGCCAGCAGCTGGGGGGGCGGACTAGATCAAGAGACCCAGTACTTC.

In this sample, this clonotype turned up a few times. This rearrangement joins TRBV15 to TRBJ2-3; tentatively, D is TRBD2 (6 bases). Germline CDR1 and CDR2: LNHNV and YYDKDF (reference sequence). Trimming took 5 bases from V and 1 from J, leaving 13 bases between them. This CDR3 is built from 15 residues. CDR3 DNA: TGTGCCACCAGCGGCGCGGGGTATCGCACAGATACGCAGTATTTT. Amino acid sequence: CATSGAGYRTDTQYF.

This clonotype has only a few counts. This chain uses TRBV5-1 with TRBJ1-4; tentatively, D is TRBD1 (6 bases). Trimming took 4 bases from V and 4 from J, leaving 11 bases between them. The CDR3 loop spans 14 amino acids. Germline CDR1 reads SGHRS; CDR2 reads YFSETQ. CDR3 sequence (DNA): TGCGCCAGCAGCCATCAGGGGATTAATGAAAAACTGTTTTTT. Translating gives CASSHQGINEKLFF. Variable domain in full (rest from reference TRBV5-1 and TRBJ1-4): KAGVTQTPRYLIKTRGQQVTLSCSPISGHRSVSWYQQTPGQGLQFLFEYFSETQRNKGNFPGRFSGRQFSNSRSEMNVSTLELGDSALYLCASSHQGINEKLFFGSGTQLSVL.

The CDR3 DNA follows: TGCAGTGCCGTTAACAGGGTATCCGGGGAGCTGTTTTTT. Translating gives CSAVNRVSGELFF. The chain joins TRBV20-1 to TRBJ2-2; TRBD1 might be the D (6 bases). Germline V lookup: CDR1 DFQATT, CDR2 SNEGSKA (reference sequence). V dropped 6 bases and J dropped 6 bases, with 14 bases sitting between them. The CDR3 length is 13 residues.

The gene calls are TRBV4-1 and TRBJ1-5; weak D call: TRBD1 (6 bases). Germline assignment: CDR1 MGHRA and CDR2 YSYEKL. V was cut by 3 bases and J by 6 bases, with 18 bases left in between. The CDR3 is 16 residues long. The CDR3 loop reads CASSQGFLGGGQPQHF. Here the CDR3 DNA reads TGCGCCAGCAGCCAGGGTTTTCTAGGGGGTGGTCAGCCCCAGCATTTT.

The V and J genes are TRBV19 and TRBJ2-5, with D unclear. Germline V gene data show CDR1 as LNHDA and CDR2 as SQIVND (reference sequence). The V end lost 7 bases, the J end lost 5 bases, and 8 bases lay between the germline ends. The CDR3 contains 11 residues. The CDR3 spells CASIALETQYF. CDR3 in DNA: TGTGCCAGTATTGCCCTCGAGACCCAGTACTTC. The full variable domain, completed using reference TRBV19 and TRBJ2-5, is DGGITQSPKYLFRKEGQNVTLSCEQNLNHDAMYWYRQDPGQGLRLIYYSQIVNDFQKGDIAEGYSVSREKKESFPLTVTSAQKNPTAFYLCASIALETQYFGPGTRLLVL.

There are a few counts of this clonotype. The chain recombines TRBV5-6 with TRBJ2-5; D may be TRBD2 (6 bases). This CDR3 region has 14 residues. V was trimmed by 2 bases and J by 4 bases, leaving 12 bases between them. Germline CDR1 SGHDT, CDR2 YYEEEE. The CDR3, as DNA: TGTGCCAGCAGCTTATCGCAGGAGGGAGAGACCCAGTACTTC. Its protein product is CASSLSQEGETQYF. The complete variable domain, with remaining parts taken from reference TRBV5-6 and TRBJ2-5, reads DAGVTQSPTHLIKTRGQQVTLRCSPKSGHDTVSWYQQALGQGPQFIFQYYEEEERQRGNFPDRFSGHQFPNYSSELNVNALLLGDSALYLCASSLSQEGETQYFGPGTRLLVL.

At least ten counts were recorded for this clonotype. CDR3 coding DNA: TGTGCCAGCAGTTCCCCGGACAGGGGCCGGGCAGAGACCCAGTACTTC. Its translation: CASSSPDRGRAETQYF. The J gene is TRBJ2-5, the V gene TRBV28, with 9 bases identical to TRBD1. The germline gives CDR1 MDHEN, CDR2 SYDVKM. V shed 4 bases and J 4 bases; nucleotides not matched to a gene: 10. The CDR3 runs 16 residues.

The chain couples TRBV5-8 to TRBJ2-3; 7 nucleotides line up with TRBD1. The CDR3 totals 15 residues. V lost 2 bases to trimming and J lost 1 base; unmatched junction nucleotides: 4. Germline V lookup: CDR1 SGHTS, CDR2 YDEGEE. The CDR3 DNA sequence: TGTGCCAGCAGCTTCTGGACAGGAGGCACAGATACGCAGTATTTT. This translates into CASSFWTGGTDTQYF.

This clonotype appeared many times. The rearrangement links TRBV5-1 to TRBJ1-2; D possibly corresponds to TRBD1 (6 bases). CDR3 length equals 15 residues. CDR1 and CDR2 (germline): SGHRS, YFSETQ. The V end was cut by 1 base, the J end by 3 bases, with 13 bases between. For the CDR3, the DNA is TGCGCCAGCAGCTTGTTGGGGGCGGGTGACTATGGCTACACCTTC. Protein product: CASSLLGAGDYGYTF.

This clonotype was seen a handful of times. This rearrangement joins TRBV18 to TRBJ2-2; no clear D gene. This CDR3 has 15 amino acids. CDR1 is KGHSH and CDR2 is LQKENI in the germline V gene. Trimming removed 0 bases at V and 0 bases at J, with 5 bases between. Here the CDR3 reads CASSPPEPNTGELFF. The CDR3 DNA is TGTGCCAGCTCACCACCAGAACCGAACACCGGGGAGCTGTTTTTT.

The chain joins TRBV7-9 to TRBJ1-4, with 7 bases matching TRBD1. The V and J ends lost 5 bases and 5 bases, in that order; junction bases with no gene match: 11. The CDR3 consists of 16 residues. Germline V lookup: CDR1 SEHNR, CDR2 FQNEAQ (reference sequence). The CDR3 region is CASSAPRDSRNEKLFF. CDR3 nucleotides: TGTGCCAGCAGCGCCCCGCGGGACAGCCGAAATGAAAAACTGTTTTTT.

V usage is TRBV24-1 and J usage is TRBJ2-7; D is perhaps TRBD1 or TRBD2 (6 bases each). V was shortened by 4 bases and J by 5 bases, with 14 bases between the two germline ends. The germline gives CDR1 KGHDR, CDR2 SFDVKD. The CDR3 extends over 14 amino acids. The CDR3 region has the DNA TGTGCCACCAGTGAGAGGGGGGCGAGAAACGAGCAGTACTTC. Encoded protein: CATSERGARNEQYF.

The chain employs TRBV20-1 and TRBJ2-1; 12 nucleotides match TRBD2. The CDR3 is 13 residues long. V lost 6 bases to trimming and J lost 8 bases; unmatched junction nucleotides: 5. Germline V gives CDR1 DFQATT, CDR2 SNEGSKA (reference sequence). The CDR3 bases are TGCAGTGCGGGACTAGCGGGCGGTCATGAGCAGTTCTTC. This translates into CSAGLAGGHEQFF.

V and J are TRBV5-1 and TRBJ2-7; 7 bases match TRBD1. Germline loops: CDR1 SGHRS, CDR2 YFSETQ. The CDR3 totals 14 residues. The trim removed 0 bases at V and 5 bases at J, leaving 5 bases unmatched. CDR3 coding DNA: TGCGCCAGCAGCTTGGGACAGGGAAGGGACGAGCAGTACTTC. Translated, it gives CASSLGQGRDEQYF.

The chain employs TRBV19 and TRBJ2-3; 9 nucleotides align to TRBD2. The CDR3 length is 15 residues. J lost 5 bases, V lost 5 bases, and 8 bases had no gene match. Per germline, CDR1 LNHDA and CDR2 SQIVND (reference sequence). CDR3 DNA sequence: TGTGCCAGTAGTGCGGGAGGGGGTCTAGTAGATACGCAGTATTTT. Amino acids: CASSAGGGLVDTQYF.

The V gene is TRBV27, the J gene TRBJ1-5, with TRBD1 matching 7 bases. The V gene end was trimmed by 4 bases and the J gene end by 6 bases; junction bases not matched to a gene: 6. Germline V lookup: CDR1 MNHEY, CDR2 SMNVEV (reference sequence). This CDR3 is 14 amino acids long. The CDR3 DNA reads TGTGCCAGCAGTTACCAGGGGGAAGGTCAGCCCCAGCATTTT. It specifies CASSYQGEGQPQHF.

This clonotype came up a few times. This chain joins TRBV6-5 and TRBJ2-7; 9 positions match TRBD2. J lost 4 bases, V lost 0 bases, and 7 bases had no gene match. Germline lookup yields CDR1 MNHEY and CDR2 SVGAGI. The CDR3 contains 16 residues. The CDR3, as DNA: TGTGCCAGCAGTTACTCTGCCGGGACTAGCAAGTACGAGCAGTACTTC. Translation gives CASSYSAGTSKYEQYF.

This clonotype occurred many times. This rearrangement joins TRBV28 to TRBJ1-2; D is ambiguous. V lost 5 bases and J lost 8, with 15 bases in between. Per germline, CDR1 MDHEN and CDR2 SYDVKM. This CDR3 spans 13 amino acids. Here the CDR3 reads CASSEQREKGYTF. The CDR3, as DNA: TGTGCCAGCAGTGAGCAGAGGGAAAAGGGCTACACCTTC.

As for this clonotype: Since a much larger clone is just one base distant, this may be a read error. The gene calls are TRBV29-1 and TRBJ1-1, with 9 bases aligning to TRBD1. The CDR3 is 15 amino acids. Germline CDR1 and CDR2: SQVTM and ANQGSEA. The CDR3 sequence: CGVAQQGAVNTEAFF. The DNA for the CDR3 is TGCGGCGTTGCCCAACAGGGGGCAGTGAACACTGAAGCTTTCTTT.

The table lists this clonotype with many counts. The V call is TRBV12-3 or TRBV12-4, the J call TRBJ1-2, with 10 bases that match TRBD1. V lost 8 bases and J lost 8; bases outside the gene matches: 11. The CDR3 totals 14 residues. In DNA form, the CDR3 reads TGTGCCAGCGCGGGACAGGGGATCTCGGGGGGCTACACCTTC. Amino acids: CASAGQGISGGYTF.

This rearrangement joins TRBV11-3 to TRBJ2-2; 12 positions match TRBD2. The length of the CDR3 is 15 residues. The J segment lost 6 bases and the V segment lost 5 bases, leaving 4 bases of the junction unmatched. Germline loops: CDR1 SGHNT, CDR2 YENEEA. In DNA form, the CDR3 reads TGTGCCAGCAGCCCCGCTAGCGGGAGGGCCGGGGAGCTGTTTTTT. This gives the protein CASSPASGRAGELFF.

The J gene is TRBJ1-2, the V gene TRBV6-1; TRBD1 matches at 8 bases. The CDR3 consists of 13 residues. V lost 10 bases and J lost 7; bases outside the gene matches: 11. In germline, CDR1 is MNHNS, CDR2 SASEGT. The CDR3 coding sequence is TGTGCCACCATAGACAGGGGTGGTTTTGGCTACACCTTC. Its translation is CATIDRGGFGYTF.